This is a list of T cell receptor beta chains from one sample in a study of T cell changes during pregnancy in multiple sclerosis. Only in-frame clones appear in the TCRdb table, and some are missing; sequencing was by immunoSEQ multiplex PCR. The sample contains tens of thousands of clones, 90% of which appear only once. The sample in question was peripheral blood, obtained in the third trimester of pregnancy. All receptors derive from a female donor in good health, enrolled as a control in a pregnancy study. The CDR3 runs from the conserved cysteine through the conserved F or W. A D gene is named only where the DNA matches it firmly. Clone size is not always given. Where it is, it says once, few, many or a class for expanded clones.

J gene,D gene,clone size,V gene,CDR3 protein,CDR3 DNA
TRBJ1-2,TRBD1,.,TRBV9,CASSSGVGTATNYGYTF,TGTGCCAGCAGCTCGGGGGTCGGGACAGCGACTAACTATGGCTACACCTTC
TRBJ2-1,TRBD2,.,TRBV9,CASSLAGGRNEQFF,TGTGCCAGCAGTCTAGCGGGGGGGCGGAATGAGCAGTTCTTC
TRBJ2-1,.,.,TRBV5-4,CASSRVDNEQFF,TGTGCCAGCAGCCGAGTGGACAATGAGCAGTTCTTC
TRBJ1-5,.,.,TRBV7-2,CASSLGGGSFVNQPQHF,TGTGCCAGCAGCTTAGGGGGGGGCAGCTTCGTCAATCAGCCCCAGCATTTT
TRBJ1-2,TRBD1,.,TRBV9,CASSVLTGGNYGYTF,TGTGCCAGCAGCGTTTTGACAGGGGGAAACTATGGCTACACCTTC
TRBJ2-2,.,once,TRBV19,CASSIGRAELFF,TGTGCCAGTAGTATAGGAAGAGCGGAGCTGTTTTTT
TRBJ1-1,TRBD1,few,TRBV7-9,CASSFGQGGTEAFF,TGTGCCAGCAGCTTCGGACAGGGAGGCACTGAAGCTTTCTTT
TRBJ2-5,.,.,TRBV28,CASSPTQETQYF,TGTGCCAGCAGTCCAACACAAGAGACCCAGTACTTC
TRBJ2-3,TRBD2,.,TRBV6-5,CASSTPSGAEDTQYF,TGTGCCAGCAGTACCCCCAGCGGGGCCGAGGATACGCAGTATTTT
TRBJ2-3,.,.,TRBV5-4,CASSLVSGSDTQYF,TGTGCCAGCAGCTTGGTTAGCGGTTCAGATACGCAGTATTTT
TRBJ1-6,TRBD1,.,TRBV11-3,CASSLDPYRGIHSPLHF,TGTGCCAGCAGCTTAGACCCATACAGGGGAATCCATTCACCCCTCCACTTT
TRBJ2-7,.,.,TRBV27,CASRKRGPYEQYF,TGTGCCAGCAGGAAAAGGGGTCCCTACGAGCAGTACTTC